These T cell receptor beta chains were read from a single sample in a study of human T cells and chemical hapten exposure. TCRdb recomputed calls from the RACE reads with MiXCR, one row per CDR3 protein. The data show 85,000 to 100,000 distinct CDR3 sequences, 25% to 35% seen once. The starting material was whole blood, obtained in connection with sensitization to the hapten diphenylcyclopropenone (DPC). The receptors stem from a man aged 40-50 years with alopecia areata. Some clones in this sample may be carry-over from other donors' samples. The CDR3 runs from the conserved cysteine through the conserved F or W. The D gene is left open where the match is weak.

D: .; length: 16; V: TRBV29-1; CDR3: CSVDLARGIVPDTQYF
D: .; length: 14; V: TRBV28; CDR3: CASRPDGSSVQQYF
D: TRBD1; length: 14; V: TRBV7-9; CDR3: CASSKYRGSYEQYF
D: .; length: 14; V: TRBV12-3/TRBV12-4; CDR3: CASSQGISGNTIYF
D: TRBD1; length: 17; V: TRBV24-1; CDR3: CATSDPGQGAYTGELFF
D: .; length: 14; V: TRBV20-1; CDR3: CSAGAGHMNTEAFF
D: TRBD2; length: 13; V: TRBV5-1; CDR3: CASGGTSGNTQYF
D: TRBD2; length: 15; V: TRBV6-1; CDR3: CASSSSRLAGGEQYF
D: TRBD2; length: 14; V: TRBV5-1; CDR3: CASSFYSGKNIQYF
D: .; length: 18; V: TRBV21-1; CDR3: CASSIHNLAGGPPDTQYF
D: .; length: 14; V: TRBV2; CDR3: CASSQGTHTGELFF
D: .; length: 11; V: TRBV3-1; CDR3: CASSQQAEQYF
D: .; length: 14; V: TRBV29-1; CDR3: CSVEDHQGSGELFF
D: .; length: 15; V: TRBV9; CDR3: CASSVGVAGGTEAFF
D: .; length: 12; V: TRBV20-1; CDR3: CSAQGSVETQYF
D: TRBD2; length: 16; V: TRBV7-8; CDR3: CASSIGLVGGTDTQYF